This paragraph reports one T cell receptor beta chain. Some clones are missing from TCRdb's copy, which holds only in-frame ones; the method was immunoSEQ multiplex PCR. Of some 700,000 clones in the sample, 75% to 90% are singletons; the top ten hold approximately 0.25%. This CDR3 contains 16 residues. CDR1 is LGHNA and CDR2 is YNFKEQ in the germline V gene. Germline trimming cut 4 bases from V and 4 bases from J; bases unmatched to any gene: 9. This entry is derived from a study of blood T cell repertoires in COVID-19. At the level of the study: COVID-19 samples from acute and convalescent phases originated in the United States, Italy and Spain. T cells, B-cell-depleted T cells, or PBMCs provided the cDNA or gDNA that served as material.

This clonotype originated in a woman under 30 with acute or convalescent COVID-19. V usage is TRBV4-2 and J usage is TRBJ2-7; 11 bases align to TRBD2. Source material: peripheral blood. CDR3 bases: TGTGCCAGCAGCCTCATTAGCGGGGGGGCCTCTTACGAGCAGTACTTC. Translated: CASSLISGGASYEQYF.